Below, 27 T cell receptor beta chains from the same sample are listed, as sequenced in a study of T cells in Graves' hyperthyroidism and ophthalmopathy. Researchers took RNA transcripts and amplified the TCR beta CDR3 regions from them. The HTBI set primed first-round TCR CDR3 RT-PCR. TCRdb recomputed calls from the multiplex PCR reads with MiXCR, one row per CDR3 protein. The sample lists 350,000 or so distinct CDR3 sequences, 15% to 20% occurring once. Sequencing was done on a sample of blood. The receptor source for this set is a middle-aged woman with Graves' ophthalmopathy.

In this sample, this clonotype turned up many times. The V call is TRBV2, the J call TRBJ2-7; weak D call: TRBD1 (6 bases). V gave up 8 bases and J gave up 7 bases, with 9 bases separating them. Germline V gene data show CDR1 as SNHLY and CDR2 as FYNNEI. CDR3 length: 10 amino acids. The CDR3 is CASQGQEQYF. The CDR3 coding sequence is TGTGCCAGCCAGGGGCAGGAGCAGTACTTC.

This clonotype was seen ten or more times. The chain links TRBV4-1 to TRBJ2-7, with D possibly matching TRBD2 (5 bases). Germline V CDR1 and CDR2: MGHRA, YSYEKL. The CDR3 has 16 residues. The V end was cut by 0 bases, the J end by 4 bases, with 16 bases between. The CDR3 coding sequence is TGCGCCAGCAGCCAAGAGGACGCCGCTTCGGGGTACGAGCAGTACTTC. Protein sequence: CASSQEDAASGYEQYF.

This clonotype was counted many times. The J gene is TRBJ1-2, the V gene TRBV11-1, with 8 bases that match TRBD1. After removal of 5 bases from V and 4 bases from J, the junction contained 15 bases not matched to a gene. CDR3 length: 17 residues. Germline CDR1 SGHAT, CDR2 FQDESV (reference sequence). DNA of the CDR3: TGTGCCAGCAGCGGACCTGGACAGGGAATATGGGGCTATGGCTACACCTTC. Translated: CASSGPGQGIWGYGYTF.

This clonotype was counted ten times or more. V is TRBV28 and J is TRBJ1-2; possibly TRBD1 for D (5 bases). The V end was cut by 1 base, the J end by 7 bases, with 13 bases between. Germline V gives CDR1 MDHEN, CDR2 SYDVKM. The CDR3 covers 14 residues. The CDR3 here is CASSLSAGPGGYTF. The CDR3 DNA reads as TGTGCCAGCAGTTTATCGGCAGGGCCGGGTGGCTACACCTTC.

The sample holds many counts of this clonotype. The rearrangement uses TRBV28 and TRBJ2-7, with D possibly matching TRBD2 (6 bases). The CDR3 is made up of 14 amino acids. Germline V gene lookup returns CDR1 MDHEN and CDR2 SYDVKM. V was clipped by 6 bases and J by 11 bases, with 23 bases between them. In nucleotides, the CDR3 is TGTGCCAGCAGCCCCGGCAATAGCGGACCCTTGAAGTACTTC. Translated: CASSPGNSGPLKYF.

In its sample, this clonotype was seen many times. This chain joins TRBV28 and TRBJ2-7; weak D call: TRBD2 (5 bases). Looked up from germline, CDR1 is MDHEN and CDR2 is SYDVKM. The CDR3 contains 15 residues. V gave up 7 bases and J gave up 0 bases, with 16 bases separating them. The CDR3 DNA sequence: TGTGCCAGCACCATACGTGGAGGCCCCTCCTACGAGCAGTACTTC. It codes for CASTIRGGPSYEQYF.

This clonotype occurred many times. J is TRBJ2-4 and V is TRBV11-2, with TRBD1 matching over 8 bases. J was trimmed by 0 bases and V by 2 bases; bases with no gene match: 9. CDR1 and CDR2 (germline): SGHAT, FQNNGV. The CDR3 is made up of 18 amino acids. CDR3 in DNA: TGTGCCAGCAGCTTACGAGGGACAGGTCACTTAGCCAAAAACATTCAGTACTTC. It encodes CASSLRGTGHLAKNIQYF. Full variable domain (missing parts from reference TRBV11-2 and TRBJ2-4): EAGVAQSPRYKIIEKRQSVAFWCNPISGHATLYWYQQILGQGPKLLIQFQNNGVVDDSQLPKDRFSAERLKGVDSTLKIQPAKLEDSAVYLCASSLRGTGHLAKNIQYFGAGTRLSVL.

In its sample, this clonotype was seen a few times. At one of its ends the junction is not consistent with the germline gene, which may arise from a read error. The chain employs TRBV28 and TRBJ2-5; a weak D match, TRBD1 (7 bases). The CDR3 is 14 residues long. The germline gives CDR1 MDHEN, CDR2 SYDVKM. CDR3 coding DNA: TGTGCCAGCAATCTAGGAGGGGGCGGGGAGACCCGGTACTTC. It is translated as CASNLGGGGETRYF.

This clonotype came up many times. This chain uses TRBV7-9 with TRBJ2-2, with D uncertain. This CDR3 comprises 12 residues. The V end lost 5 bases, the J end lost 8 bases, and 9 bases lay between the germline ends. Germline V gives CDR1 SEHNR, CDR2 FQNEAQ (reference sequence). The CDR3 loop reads CASSPLSGELFF. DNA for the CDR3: TGTGCCAGCAGCCCACTTTCGGGGGAGCTGTTTTTT. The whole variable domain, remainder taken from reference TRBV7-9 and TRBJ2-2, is DTGVSQNPRHKITKRGQNVTFRCDPISEHNRLYWYRQTLGQGPEFLTYFQNEAQLEKSRLLSDRFSAERPKGSFSTLEIQRTEQGDSAMYLCASSPLSGELFFGEGSRLTVL.

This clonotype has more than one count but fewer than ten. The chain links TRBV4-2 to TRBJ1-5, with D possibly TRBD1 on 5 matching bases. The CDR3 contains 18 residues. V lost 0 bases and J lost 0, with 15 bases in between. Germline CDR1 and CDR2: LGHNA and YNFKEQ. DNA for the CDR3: TGTGCCAGCAGCCAAGATGTAGGGGCCCGATATAGCAATCAGCCCCAGCATTTT. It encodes CASSQDVGARYSNQPQHF.

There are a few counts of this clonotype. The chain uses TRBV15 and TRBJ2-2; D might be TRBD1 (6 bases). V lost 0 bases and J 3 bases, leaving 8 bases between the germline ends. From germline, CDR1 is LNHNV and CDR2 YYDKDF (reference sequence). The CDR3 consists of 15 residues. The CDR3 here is CATSRDGQYTGELFF. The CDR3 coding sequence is TGTGCCACCAGCAGAGACGGACAGTACACCGGGGAGCTGTTTTTT.

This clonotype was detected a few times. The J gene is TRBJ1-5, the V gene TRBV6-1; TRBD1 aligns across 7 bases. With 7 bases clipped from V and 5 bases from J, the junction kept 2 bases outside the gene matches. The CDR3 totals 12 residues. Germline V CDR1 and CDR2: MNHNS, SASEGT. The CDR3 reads CASKGADQPQHF. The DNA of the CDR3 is TGTGCCAGCAAGGGGGCCGATCAGCCCCAGCATTTT.

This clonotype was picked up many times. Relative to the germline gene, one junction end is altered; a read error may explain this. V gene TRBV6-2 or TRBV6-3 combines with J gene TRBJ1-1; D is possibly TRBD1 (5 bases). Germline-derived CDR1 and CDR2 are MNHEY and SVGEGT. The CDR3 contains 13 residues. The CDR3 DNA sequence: TGTGCCAGCAGAACCCAGGGTAACACTGCAGCTTTCTTT. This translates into CASRTQGNTAAFF.

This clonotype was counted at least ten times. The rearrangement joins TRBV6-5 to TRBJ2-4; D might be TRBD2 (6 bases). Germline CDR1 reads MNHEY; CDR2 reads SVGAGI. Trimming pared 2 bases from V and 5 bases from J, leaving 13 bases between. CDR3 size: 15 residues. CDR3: CASSYGGIGENIQYF. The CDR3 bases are TGTGCCAGCAGTTACGGCGGGATAGGCGAAAACATTCAGTACTTC.

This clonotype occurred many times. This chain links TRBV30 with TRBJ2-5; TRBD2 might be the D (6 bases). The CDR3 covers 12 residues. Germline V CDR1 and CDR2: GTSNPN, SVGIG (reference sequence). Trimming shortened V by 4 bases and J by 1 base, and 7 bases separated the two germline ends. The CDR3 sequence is CAWNSGQETQYF. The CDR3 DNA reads TGTGCCTGGAATAGCGGCCAAGAGACCCAGTACTTC.

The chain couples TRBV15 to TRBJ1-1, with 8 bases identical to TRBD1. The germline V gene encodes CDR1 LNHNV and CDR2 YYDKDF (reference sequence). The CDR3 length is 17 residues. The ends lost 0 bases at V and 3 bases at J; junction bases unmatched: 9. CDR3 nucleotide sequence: TGTGCCACCAGCAGAGAACGGGCAGGGGGCGGTGACACTGAAGCTTTCTTT. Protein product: CATSRERAGGGDTEAFF. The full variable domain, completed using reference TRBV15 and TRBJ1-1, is DAMVIQNPRYQVTQFGKPVTLSCSQTLNHNVMYWYQQKSSQAPKLLFHYYDKDFNNEADTPDNFQSRRPNTSFCFLDIRSPGLGDTAMYLCATSRERAGGGDTEAFFGQGTRLTVV.

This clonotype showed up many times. CDR3 sequence: CASSYSARASTEAFF. CDR3 in DNA: TGTGCCAGCAGTTACTCGGCCAGGGCCAGCACTGAAGCTTTCTTT. The chain has TRBV6-5 and TRBJ1-1; weak D call: TRBD1 (5 bases). The V end was cut by 0 bases, the J end by 4 bases, with 12 bases between. Germline CDR1 is MNHEY and CDR2 is SVGAGI. This CDR3 spans 15 amino acids.

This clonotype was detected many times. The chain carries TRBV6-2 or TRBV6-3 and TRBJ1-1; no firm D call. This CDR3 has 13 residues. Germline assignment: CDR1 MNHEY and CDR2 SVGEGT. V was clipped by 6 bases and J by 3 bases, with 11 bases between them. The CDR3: CASSPEDYTEAFF. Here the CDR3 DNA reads TGTGCCAGCAGCCCGGAGGATTACACTGAAGCTTTCTTT.

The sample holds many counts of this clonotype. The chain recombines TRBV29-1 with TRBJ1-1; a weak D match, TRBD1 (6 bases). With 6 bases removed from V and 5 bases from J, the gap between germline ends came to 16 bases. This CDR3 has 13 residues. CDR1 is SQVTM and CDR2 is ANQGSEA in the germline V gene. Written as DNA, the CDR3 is TGCAGCGTCGTTGAAGGGGGAGGAACTGAAGCTTTCTTT. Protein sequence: CSVVEGGGTEAFF.

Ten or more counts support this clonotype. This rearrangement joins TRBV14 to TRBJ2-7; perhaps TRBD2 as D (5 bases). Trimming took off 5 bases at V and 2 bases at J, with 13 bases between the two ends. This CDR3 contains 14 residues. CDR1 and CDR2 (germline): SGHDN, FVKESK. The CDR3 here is CASSEGLSAYEQYF. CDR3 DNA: TGTGCCAGCAGCGAGGGCCTCAGCGCCTACGAGCAGTACTTC.

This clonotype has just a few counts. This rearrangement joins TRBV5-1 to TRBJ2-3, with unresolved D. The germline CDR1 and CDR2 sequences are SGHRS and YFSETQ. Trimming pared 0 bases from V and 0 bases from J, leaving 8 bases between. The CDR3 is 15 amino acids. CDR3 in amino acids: CASSLEGGSTDTQYF. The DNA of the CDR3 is TGCGCCAGCAGCTTGGAAGGTGGGAGCACAGATACGCAGTATTTT.

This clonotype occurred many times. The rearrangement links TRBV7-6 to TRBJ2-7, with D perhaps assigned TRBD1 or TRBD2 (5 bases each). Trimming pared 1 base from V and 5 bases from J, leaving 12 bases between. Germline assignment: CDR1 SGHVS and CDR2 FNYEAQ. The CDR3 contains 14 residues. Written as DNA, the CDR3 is TGTGCCAGCAGCTTAGAAGAGGGGAGCAACGAGCAGTACTTC. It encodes CASSLEEGSNEQYF.

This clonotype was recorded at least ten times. CDR3 sequence (DNA): TGCAGCGTTGACCCTTCGACTAGCGGGAGGGGGAAGACCCAGTACTTC. Translation: CSVDPSTSGRGKTQYF. This chain links TRBV29-1 with TRBJ2-5; 14 bases line up with TRBD2. V was pared by 3 bases and J by 6 bases, with 9 bases of the junction left unmatched. The CDR3 totals 16 residues. Germline CDR1 and CDR2: SQVTM and ANQGSEA.

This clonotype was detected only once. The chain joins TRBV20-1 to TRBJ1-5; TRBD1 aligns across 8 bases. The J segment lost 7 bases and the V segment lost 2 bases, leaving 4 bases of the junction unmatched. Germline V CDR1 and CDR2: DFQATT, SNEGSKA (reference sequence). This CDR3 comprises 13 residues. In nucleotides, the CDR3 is TGCAGTGCTAGACAGACAGGGGAACAGCCCCAGCATTTT. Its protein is CSARQTGEQPQHF.

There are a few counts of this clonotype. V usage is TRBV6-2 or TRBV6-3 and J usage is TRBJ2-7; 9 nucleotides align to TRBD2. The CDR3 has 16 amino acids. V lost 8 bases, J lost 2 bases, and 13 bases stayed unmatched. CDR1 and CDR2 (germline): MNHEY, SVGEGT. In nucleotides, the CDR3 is TGTGCCAGCGGGGCTAGCGGGATCCCTCAAACCTACGAGCAGTACTTC. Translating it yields CASGASGIPQTYEQYF.

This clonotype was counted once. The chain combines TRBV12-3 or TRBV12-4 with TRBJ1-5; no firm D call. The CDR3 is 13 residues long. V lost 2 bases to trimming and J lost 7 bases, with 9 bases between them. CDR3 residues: CASSLYGYQPQHF. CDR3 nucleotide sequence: TGTGCCAGCAGTTTATATGGTTACCAGCCCCAGCATTTT.

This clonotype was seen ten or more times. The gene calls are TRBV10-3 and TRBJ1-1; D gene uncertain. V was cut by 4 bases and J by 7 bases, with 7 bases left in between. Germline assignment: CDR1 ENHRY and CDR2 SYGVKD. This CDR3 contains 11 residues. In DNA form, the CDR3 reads TGTGCCATCAGTGGGGCCCTTGAAGCTTTCTTT. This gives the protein CAISGALEAFF.